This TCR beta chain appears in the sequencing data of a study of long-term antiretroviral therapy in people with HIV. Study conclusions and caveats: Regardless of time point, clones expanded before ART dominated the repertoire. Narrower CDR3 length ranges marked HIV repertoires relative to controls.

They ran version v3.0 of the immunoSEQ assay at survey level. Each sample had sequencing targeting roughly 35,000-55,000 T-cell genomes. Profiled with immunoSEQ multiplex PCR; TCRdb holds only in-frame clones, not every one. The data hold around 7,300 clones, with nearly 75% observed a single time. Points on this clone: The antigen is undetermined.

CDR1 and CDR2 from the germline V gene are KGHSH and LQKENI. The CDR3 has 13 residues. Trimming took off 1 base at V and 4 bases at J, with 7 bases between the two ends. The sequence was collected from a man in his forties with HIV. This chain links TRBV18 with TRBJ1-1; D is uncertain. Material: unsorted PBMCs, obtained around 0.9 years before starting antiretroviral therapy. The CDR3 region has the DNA TGTGCCAGCTCACCACTTAGGGCCACTGAAGCTTTCTTT. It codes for CASSPLRATEAFF.